These 2 T cell receptor beta chains originate from one sample sequenced in a study of Graves' ophthalmopathy and Graves' hyperthyroidism. Researchers took RNA transcripts and amplified TCR beta CDR3 regions from them. HTBI-primed first-round RT-PCR preceded second-round multiplex PCR. TCRdb reprocessed the multiplex PCR reads with MiXCR, giving one entry per CDR3 protein. The sample records about 740,000 distinct CDR3 sequences, 40% being singletons. Specimen: peripheral blood. The source is an adult man with Graves' ophthalmopathy.

CDR3 amino acids: CASSLQGGSEETQYF. As DNA, the CDR3 is TGTGCCAGCAGTCTACAGGGGGGTAGCGAGGAGACCCAGTACTTC. V gene TRBV12-3 or TRBV12-4 combines with J gene TRBJ2-5; 8 nucleotides agree with TRBD1. The CDR3 covers 15 residues. V lost 5 bases to trimming and J lost 5 bases; unmatched junction nucleotides: 10.

This clonotype appeared a single time. The chain uses TRBV7-9 and TRBJ1-3; tentatively, D is TRBD1 (5 bases). V was pared by 5 bases and J by 0 bases, with 14 bases between. Germline V gene sequence: CDR1 SEHNR, CDR2 FQNEAQ (reference sequence). The CDR3 contains 16 residues. Here the CDR3 reads CASSPRRGASGNTIYF. Written as DNA, the CDR3 is TGTGCCAGCAGCCCACGTAGAGGGGCCTCTGGAAACACCATATATTTT.